The 19 T cell receptor beta chains below were found in one sample sequenced in a study of T-cell reconstitution after alpha-beta-depleted transplantation in children. TCRbeta library preparation incorporated unique molecular identifiers. A single record per CDR3 protein comes from TCRdb applying MiXCR to the PCR reads. Of around 380,000 distinct CDR3 sequences in the sample, approximately 10% were seen once. Sequenced here: PBMCs from the stem cell graft donor, sampled from the stem cell graft. The receptors here all came from a human donor who donated a stem cell graft to a child with acute myeloid leukemia.

CDR3 nucleotide sequence: TGTGCCAGCAGTTGGGGGGACAGGGACCAAGAGACCCAGTACTTC. Amino acids: CASSWGDRDQETQYF. The chain has TRBV2 and TRBJ2-5; 9 bases are shared with TRBD1. This CDR3 contains 15 residues. Trimming removed 5 bases from V and 0 bases from J; junction bases left unmatched: 4. Looked up from germline, CDR1 is SNHLY and CDR2 is FYNNEI.

V gene TRBV20-1 combines with J gene TRBJ2-6, with 8 nucleotides matching TRBD1. CDR1 DFQATT and CDR2 SNEGSKA come from the germline V gene (reference sequence). The V segment lost 6 bases and the J segment 2 bases; nucleotides outside the gene matches: 6. This CDR3 is 15 amino acids long. The DNA of the CDR3 is TGCAGTGCGCGAGGACAGGGAACTGGGGCCAACGTCCTGACTTTC. This encodes CSARGQGTGANVLTF.

The chain links TRBV2 to TRBJ2-5; TRBD2 aligns across 8 bases. The V segment lost 2 bases and the J segment 2 bases; nucleotides outside the gene matches: 4. Germline lookup yields CDR1 SNHLY and CDR2 FYNNEI. The CDR3 spans 15 residues. The CDR3 loop is CASSEFSGGQETQYF. In DNA form, the CDR3 reads TGTGCCAGCAGTGAATTCTCGGGGGGGCAAGAGACCCAGTACTTC. Complete variable domain (other parts from reference TRBV2 and TRBJ2-5): EPEVTQTPSHQVTQMGQEVILRCVPISNHLYFYWYRQILGQKVEFLVSFYNNEISEKSEIFDDQFSVERPDGSNFTLKIRSTKLEDSAMYFCASSEFSGGQETQYFGPGTRLLVL.

This chain connects TRBV14 to TRBJ1-4, with D unresolved. V shed 4 bases and J shed 7 bases, with 10 bases lying between them. The CDR3 totals 13 residues. The germline V gene has CDR1 SGHDN and CDR2 FVKESK. The CDR3 sequence is CASSRSEAEKLFF. The CDR3 DNA reads as TGTGCCAGCAGCCGCTCGGAGGCTGAAAAACTGTTTTTT.

This clonotype was seen at least ten times. The chain combines TRBV5-1 with TRBJ2-5, with 13 bases identical to TRBD2. The trim removed 1 base at V and 5 bases at J, leaving 5 bases unmatched. CDR1 SGHRS and CDR2 YFSETQ come from the germline V gene. The CDR3 is made up of 16 amino acids. CDR3 loop: CASSLTGLAGVETQYF. The CDR3 coding sequence is TGCGCCAGCAGCTTGACCGGACTAGCGGGAGTTGAGACCCAGTACTTC.

The chain employs TRBV5-4 and TRBJ1-1; unclear D gene. Germline lookup yields CDR1 SGHNT and CDR2 YYREEE (reference sequence). The ends were cut back, 0 bases at V and 4 bases at J, with 13 bases in the middle. The CDR3 sequence is 15 residues long. The DNA for the CDR3 is TGTGCCAGCAGCTTGGCGGGGTCCATGGGCACTGAAGCTTTCTTT. Translated: CASSLAGSMGTEAFF. The full variable domain, completed using reference TRBV5-4 and TRBJ1-1, is ETGVTQSPTHLIKTRGQQVTLRCSSQSGHNTVSWYQQALGQGPQFIFQYYREEENGRGNFPPRFSGLQFPNYSSELNVNALELDDSALYLCASSLAGSMGTEAFFGQGTRLTVV.

V gene TRBV20-1 combines with J gene TRBJ2-1; D might be TRBD2 (6 bases). Germline CDR1 and CDR2: DFQATT and SNEGSKA (reference sequence). The CDR3 covers 16 residues. V was shortened by 3 bases and J by 3 bases, with 18 bases between the two germline ends. The CDR3 nucleotides are TGCAGTGCTAGCGCCGTATCGGCGGGACTCTACAATGAGCAGTTCTTC. The encoded protein is CSASAVSAGLYNEQFF.

This rearrangement joins TRBV9 to TRBJ2-2; D is possibly TRBD2 (6 bases). The germline CDR1 and CDR2 sequences are SGDLS and YYNGEE. CDR3 length: 16 residues. V dropped 4 bases and J dropped 3 bases, with 16 bases sitting between them. CDR3 in DNA: TGTGCCAGCAGCCCAGTGGGGGGTCCTTACACCGGGGAGCTGTTTTTT. It specifies CASSPVGGPYTGELFF.

This clonotype was picked up many times. Compared with germline, one end of the junction differs, possibly owing to a read error. The chain joins TRBV7-2 to TRBJ2-2; D remains unclear. CDR1 SGHTA and CDR2 FQGNSA come from the germline V gene. This CDR3 is 13 amino acids long. CDR3 region: CASSLVDTGELFF. CDR3 DNA: TGTGCCAGCAGTTTAGTCGACACCGGGGAGCTGTTTTTT.

The V gene is TRBV5-7, the J gene TRBJ2-5; 8 nucleotides line up with TRBD1. TRBV5-7 is recorded as an ORF, its role being uncertain. Trimming cost V 5 bases and J 1 base; bases outside gene matches: 7. The CDR3 runs to 15 residues. The CDR3 is CASRDPDRVQETQYF. The CDR3 DNA sequence: TGTGCCAGCAGGGACCCGGACAGGGTCCAAGAGACCCAGTACTTC.

The genes are TRBV29-1 and TRBJ2-5; D is uncertain. The V end lost 4 bases, the J end lost 12 bases, and 12 bases lay between the germline ends. This CDR3 region has 10 residues. Germline V gives CDR1 SQVTM, CDR2 ANQGSEA. CDR3 sequence: CSVVDEVEYF. CDR3 DNA: TGCAGCGTTGTAGATGAGGTCGAGTACTTC.

The V and J genes are TRBV5-1 and TRBJ2-1; either TRBD1 or TRBD2 may supply D (5 bases each). Trimming removed 7 bases from V and 10 bases from J, with 15 bases in between. This CDR3 has 12 amino acids. In germline, CDR1 is SGHRS, CDR2 YFSETQ. CDR3 sequence reads: CASGDPGSEQFF. Here the CDR3 DNA reads TGCGCCAGCGGGGACCCGGGCAGCGAGCAGTTCTTC. Using reference TRBV5-1 and TRBJ2-1 for the parts outside the CDR3, the full variable domain is KAGVTQTPRYLIKTRGQQVTLSCSPISGHRSVSWYQQTPGQGLQFLFEYFSETQRNKGNFPGRFSGRQFSNSRSEMNVSTLELGDSALYLCASGDPGSEQFFGPGTRLTVL.

This chain uses TRBV9 with TRBJ1-1; D gene uncertain. Germline loops: CDR1 SGDLS, CDR2 YYNGEE. V lost 4 bases and J lost 7, with 17 bases in between. This CDR3 spans 14 amino acids. CDR3 coding DNA: TGTGCCAGCAGCCCCCGTCTGGGGTCGGTTGAAGCTTTCTTT. It is translated as CASSPRLGSVEAFF.

The genes are TRBV5-5 and TRBJ2-7; 7 bases map to TRBD1. The trim removed 1 base at V and 5 bases at J, leaving 9 bases unmatched. The germline V gene encodes CDR1 SGHKS and CDR2 YYEKEE (reference sequence). The CDR3 contains 15 residues. The CDR3 here is CASSLTATGQHEQYV. The CDR3 nucleotides are TGTGCCAGCAGCTTGACTGCGACAGGGCAACACGAGCAGTACGTC.

This clonotype was detected ten times or more. J is TRBJ1-5 and V is TRBV12-3 or TRBV12-4; D call uncertain. V lost 6 bases, J lost 5 bases, and 11 bases lay in between. This CDR3 contains 13 residues. CDR3 loop: CASSQNSYQPQHF. DNA for the CDR3: TGTGCCAGCAGCCAAAACAGTTATCAGCCCCAGCATTTT.

The sample holds a few counts of this clonotype. The genes are TRBV20-1 and TRBJ2-5; 7 positions match TRBD1. Germline V gene sequence: CDR1 DFQATT, CDR2 SNEGSKA (reference sequence). Unmatched junction bases numbered 5, after V lost 6 bases and J lost 4 bases. CDR3 length: 12 residues. The CDR3 loop is CSATAGGETQYF. Here the CDR3 DNA reads TGCAGTGCGACGGCAGGGGGAGAGACCCAGTACTTC.

The chain combines TRBV28 with TRBJ2-5; no definite D call. Germline CDR1 reads MDHEN; CDR2 reads SYDVKM. The V end lost 5 bases, the J end lost 5 bases, and 15 bases lay between the germline ends. The CDR3 is 14 amino acids. CDR3 sequence (DNA): TGTGCCAGCAGTCCCCTCGGACCGAGGGAGACCCAGTACTTC. Encoded protein: CASSPLGPRETQYF. Supplemented by reference TRBV28 and TRBJ2-5, the full variable domain reads DVKVTQSSRYLVKRTGEKVFLECVQDMDHENMFWYRQDPGLGLRLIYFSYDVKMKEKGDIPEGYSVSREKKERFSLILESASTNQTSMYLCASSPLGPRETQYFGPGTRLLVL.

This chain joins TRBV20-1 and TRBJ2-3; D may match TRBD1 or TRBD2 (5 bases each). Germline CDR1 DFQATT, CDR2 SNEGSKA (reference sequence). V lost 5 bases to trimming and J lost 4 bases, with 13 bases between them. CDR3 length equals 13 residues. The CDR3 is CSARIGGADTQYF. The CDR3 nucleotides are TGCAGTGCTCGAATTGGGGGTGCAGATACGCAGTATTTT.

This clonotype came up many times. V is TRBV20-1 and J is TRBJ2-5; D is undetermined. V was pared by 2 bases and J by 5 bases, with 12 bases between. The CDR3 consists of 13 residues. The V gene's germline CDR1 is DFQATT and CDR2 SNEGSKA (reference sequence). CDR3 nucleotide sequence: TGCAGTGCTAGATCGGTCCCCGGGGAGACCCAGTACTTC. It codes for CSARSVPGETQYF.